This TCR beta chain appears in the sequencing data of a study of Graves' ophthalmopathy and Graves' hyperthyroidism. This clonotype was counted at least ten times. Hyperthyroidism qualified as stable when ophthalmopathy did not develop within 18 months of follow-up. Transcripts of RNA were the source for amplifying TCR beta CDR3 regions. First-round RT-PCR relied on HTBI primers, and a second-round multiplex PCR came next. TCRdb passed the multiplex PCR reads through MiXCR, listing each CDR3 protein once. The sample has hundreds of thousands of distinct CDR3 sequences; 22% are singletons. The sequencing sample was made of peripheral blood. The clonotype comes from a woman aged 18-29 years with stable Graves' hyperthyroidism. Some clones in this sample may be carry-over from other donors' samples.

CDR3 coding DNA: TGTGCCATCAGCGCCCGGCGGGAAAACTACGAGCAGTACTTC. Encoded protein: CAISARRENYEQYF. The V and J genes are TRBV10-3 and TRBJ2-7; possibly TRBD2 for D (6 bases). This CDR3 is built from 14 residues. Trimming took 6 bases from V and 3 from J, leaving 15 bases between them. CDR1 ENHRY and CDR2 SYGVKD come from the germline V gene.